This TCR beta chain was identified in a study of blood T cell repertoires in COVID-19. Study overall: COVID-19 samples from acute and convalescent phases originated in the United States, Italy and Spain. T cells, B-cell-depleted T cells, or PBMCs provided the cDNA or gDNA that served as material.

The germline gives CDR1 LGHNA, CDR2 YSLEER. The CDR3 runs 17 residues. The junction had 12 bases not matched to a gene; V was cut back by 0 bases and J by 7 bases. Some clones are missing from TCRdb's copy, which holds only in-frame ones; the method was immunoSEQ multiplex PCR. The data hold some 200,000 clones, with 76% observed a single time. The sequence came from a woman in her 50s with active or convalescent COVID-19. The chain couples TRBV4-3 to TRBJ1-2; the match to TRBD1 covers 9 bases. Input material: peripheral blood. The CDR3 spells CASSQDMRTGAVGGYTF. For the CDR3, the DNA is TGCGCCAGCAGCCAAGATATGCGGACAGGGGCTGTCGGTGGCTACACCTTC.